This T cell receptor (beta chain) was identified in a study of shared clonotypes between healthy human individuals. Study summary: The study drew on two women and a few men aged 18 to 49 as donors.

Around 31,000 T cell genomes, or 250 to 300 ng DNA, went into unsorted PBMC replicate PCRs. The data were produced by immunoSEQ multiplex PCR, yet TCRdb's version contains in-frame clones alone and is incomplete. The table lists 400,000 to 500,000 clones, 70% to 85% of them singletons. Study-wide results and caveats: The genetic and exposure-history diversity represented was limited by few donors.

This CDR3 contains 13 residues. Trimming left V 5 bases short and J 9 bases short, with 14 bases between. The germline CDR1 and CDR2 sequences are MDHEN and SYDVKM. Turning to this clone: Its antigen is undetermined.

The chain carries TRBV28 and TRBJ1-5; tentatively, D is TRBD1 (5 bases). Sequencing was carried out using PBMCs. The TCR comes from a woman aged 40 to 55 in good health. Some clones in this sample may be carry-over from other donors' samples. The CDR3 loop is CASSDVGVRPQHF. The CDR3 DNA reads TGTGCCAGCAGTGACGTAGGGGTTCGGCCCCAGCATTTT. Filled out from reference TRBV28 and TRBJ1-5, the complete variable domain reads DVKVTQSSRYLVKRTGEKVFLECVQDMDHENMFWYRQDPGLGLRLIYFSYDVKMKEKGDIPEGYSVSREKKERFSLILESASTNQTSMYLCASSDVGVRPQHFGDGTRLSIL.